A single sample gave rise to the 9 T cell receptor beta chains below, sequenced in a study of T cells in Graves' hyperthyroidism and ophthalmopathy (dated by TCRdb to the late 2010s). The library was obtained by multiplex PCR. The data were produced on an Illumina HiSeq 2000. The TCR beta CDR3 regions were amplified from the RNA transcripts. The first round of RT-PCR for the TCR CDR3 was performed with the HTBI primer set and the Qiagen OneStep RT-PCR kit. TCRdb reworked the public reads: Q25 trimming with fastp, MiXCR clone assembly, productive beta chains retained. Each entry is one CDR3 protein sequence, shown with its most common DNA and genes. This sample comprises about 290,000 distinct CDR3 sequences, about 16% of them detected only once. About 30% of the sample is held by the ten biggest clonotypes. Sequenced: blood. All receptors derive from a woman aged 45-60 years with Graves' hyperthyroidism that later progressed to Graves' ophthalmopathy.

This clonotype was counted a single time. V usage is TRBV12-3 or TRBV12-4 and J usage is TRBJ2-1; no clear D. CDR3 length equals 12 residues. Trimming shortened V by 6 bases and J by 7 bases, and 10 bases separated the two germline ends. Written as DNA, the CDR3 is TGTGCCAGCAGCTCAGAGTTTAATGAGCAGTTCTTC. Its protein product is CASSSEFNEQFF.

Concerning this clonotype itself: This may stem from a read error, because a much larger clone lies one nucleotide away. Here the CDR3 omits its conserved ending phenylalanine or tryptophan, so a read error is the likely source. The CDR3 here is CASTGTGGPYEQYS. Here the CDR3 DNA reads TGTGCCAGCACCGGGACAGGGGGACCCTACGAGCAGTACTCC. This chain uses TRBV2 with TRBJ2-7; TRBD1 matches 11 bases. V lost 7 bases and J lost 2; bases outside the gene matches: 4. The germline V gene has CDR1 SNHLY and CDR2 FYNNEI. The CDR3 covers 14 residues.

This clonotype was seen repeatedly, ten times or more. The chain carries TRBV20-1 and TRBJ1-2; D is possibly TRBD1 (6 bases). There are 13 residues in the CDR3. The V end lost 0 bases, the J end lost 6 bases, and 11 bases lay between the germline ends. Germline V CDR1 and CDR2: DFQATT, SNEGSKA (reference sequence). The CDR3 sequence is CSARDPGVDGYTF. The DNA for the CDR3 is TGCAGTGCTAGAGATCCAGGGGTTGATGGCTACACCTTC.

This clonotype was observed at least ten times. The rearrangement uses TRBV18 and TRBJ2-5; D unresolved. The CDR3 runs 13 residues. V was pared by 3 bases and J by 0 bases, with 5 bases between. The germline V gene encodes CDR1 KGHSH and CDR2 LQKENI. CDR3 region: CASSPGNQETQYF. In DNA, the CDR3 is TGTGCCAGCTCACCGGGGAACCAAGAGACCCAGTACTTC. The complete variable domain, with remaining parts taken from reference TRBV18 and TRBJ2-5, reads NAGVMQNPRHLVRRRGQEARLRCSPMKGHSHVYWYRQLPEEGLKFMVYLQKENIIDESGMPKERFSAEFPKEGPSILRIQQVVRGDSAAYFCASSPGNQETQYFGPGTRLLVL.

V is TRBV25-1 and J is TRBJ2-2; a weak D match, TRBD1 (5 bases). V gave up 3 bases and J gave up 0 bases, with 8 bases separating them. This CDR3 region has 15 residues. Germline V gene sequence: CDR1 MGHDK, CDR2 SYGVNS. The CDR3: CASSDMTANTGELFF. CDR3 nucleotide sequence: TGTGCCAGCAGTGACATGACAGCGAACACCGGGGAGCTGTTTTTT.

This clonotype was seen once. CDR3 DNA: TGTGCCAGCAGCGTAGATTACAGGGTTAACACTGAAGCTTTCTTT. It specifies CASSVDYRVNTEAFF. The V and J genes are TRBV9 and TRBJ1-1; maybe TRBD1 (6 bases). Trimming took 0 bases from V and 2 from J, leaving 11 bases between them. Germline values: CDR1 SGDLS, CDR2 YYNGEE. The length of the CDR3 is 15 residues.

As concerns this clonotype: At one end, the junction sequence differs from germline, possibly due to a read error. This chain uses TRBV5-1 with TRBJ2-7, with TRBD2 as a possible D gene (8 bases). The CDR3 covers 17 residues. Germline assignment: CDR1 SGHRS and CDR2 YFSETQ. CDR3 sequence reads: CASSLKGTAGVSYEQYF. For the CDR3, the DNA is TGTGCCAGCAGCTTGAAGGGGACAGCGGGAGTTTCCTACGAGCAGTACTTC.

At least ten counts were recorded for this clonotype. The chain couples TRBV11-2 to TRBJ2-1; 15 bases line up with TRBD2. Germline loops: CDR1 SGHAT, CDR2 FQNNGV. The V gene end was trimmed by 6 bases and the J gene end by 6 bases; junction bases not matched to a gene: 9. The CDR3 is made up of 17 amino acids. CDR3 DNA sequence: TGTGCCAGCAGTCCCGGACTAGCGGGAGGGCCCCCCAATGAGCAGTTCTTC. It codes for CASSPGLAGGPPNEQFF.

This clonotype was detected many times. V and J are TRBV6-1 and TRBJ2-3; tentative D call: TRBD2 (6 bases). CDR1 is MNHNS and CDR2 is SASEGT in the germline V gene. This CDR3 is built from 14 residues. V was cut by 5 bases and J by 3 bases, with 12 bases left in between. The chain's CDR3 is CASSYLAVTDTQYF. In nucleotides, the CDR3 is TGTGCCAGCAGTTACTTAGCGGTTACAGATACGCAGTATTTT.